Here is one T cell receptor beta chain with its context. Enrolled through a virtual design, the participants were between about 18 and 100 years of age and came from fewer than 30 US areas. Donors in Cohort 3 counted as recovered after two negative PCRs, clearance, or symptom resolution. CDR3 length: 12 amino acids. Germline assignment: CDR1 MDHEN and CDR2 SYDVKM. Trimming stripped 6 bases from V and 5 bases from J, with 10 bases between. This record belongs to a study of blood T cell repertoires in COVID-19. Study-level background: Italy, Spain and the United States were the sources of the convalescent and acute COVID-19 samples.

How the authors handled the data: Scientists estimated how many nucleated cells there were by amplifying reference gene primers. The assay was immunoSEQ multiplex PCR, and TCRdb's table has in-frame clones only and misses some. From that table come the V and J calls and clone size; the DNA was used to work out D and trimming. Here the sample spans some 170,000 clones, more than 75% being singletons. The sample comprised PBMCs or T cells enriched from blood (not recorded which). The TCR comes from a woman in her fifties or sixties who had recovered from COVID-19. The rearrangement uses TRBV28 and TRBJ1-1; D remains unclear. Here the CDR3 reads CASRRPGTEAFF. In DNA, the CDR3 is TGTGCCAGCAGGAGGCCGGGTACTGAAGCTTTCTTT.